These 16 T cell receptor beta chains came from one sample sequenced in a study of cytomegalovirus exposure and HLA in healthy donors. Primers: 60 Vbeta forward and 13 Jbeta reverse. TCRdb's table, derived via immunoSEQ multiplex PCR, lists solely in-frame clones and lacks some. In the table there are approximately 110,000 clones, 74% of which are singletons. The specimen was PBMCs. These receptors all stem from a woman aged 50 to 60 in good health and CMV-seropositive.

The V gene is TRBV5-1, the J gene TRBJ1-1; 8 positions agree with TRBD1. J was trimmed by 1 base and V by 2 bases; bases with no gene match: 4. This CDR3 is built from 15 residues. Looked up from germline, CDR1 is SGHRS and CDR2 is YFSETQ. CDR3 amino acids: CASSFQGAQNTEAFF. The CDR3 nucleotides are TGCGCCAGCAGCTTTCAGGGGGCTCAGAACACTGAAGCTTTCTTT.

V usage is TRBV18 and J usage is TRBJ1-6; a possible D gene is TRBD1 (5 bases). Trimming removed 3 bases from V and 4 bases from J, with 13 bases in between. Germline values: CDR1 KGHSH, CDR2 LQKENI. CDR3 size: 16 residues. The CDR3 bases are TGTGCCAGCTCACCTGGGGGGAGTGGATATAATTCACCCCTCCACTTT. This encodes CASSPGGSGYNSPLHF.

The gene calls are TRBV7-9 and TRBJ2-4; a weak D match, TRBD2 (6 bases). Germline V gives CDR1 SEHNR, CDR2 FQNEAQ (reference sequence). CDR3 length equals 14 residues. Trimming shortened V by 3 bases and J by 8 bases, and 14 bases separated the two germline ends. CDR3 coding DNA: TGTGCCAGCAGCTTCGGGGAATGGGAGGACATTCAGTACTTC. Translating gives CASSFGEWEDIQYF.

The sample holds a few counts of this clone. The genes are TRBV11-3 and TRBJ2-3; 7 bases fit TRBD2. The ends lost 1 base at V and 4 bases at J; junction bases unmatched: 5. Germline CDR1 reads SGHNT; CDR2 reads YENEEA. This CDR3 has 15 residues. CDR3 in DNA: TGTGCCAGCAGCTTAGGGGGGGAGGGCGCAGATACGCAGTATTTT. Its translation: CASSLGGEGADTQYF.

The V and J genes are TRBV10-3 and TRBJ2-7; D might be TRBD1 (6 bases). The length of the CDR3 is 14 residues. Trimming left V 4 bases short and J 0 bases short, with 10 bases between. Per the germline V gene, CDR1 is ENHRY and CDR2 is SYGVKD. CDR3 protein: CAISVNRASYEQYF. The DNA of the CDR3 is TGTGCCATCAGTGTTAACAGGGCCTCCTACGAGCAGTACTTC.

In DNA form, the CDR3 reads TGTGCCAGCAGCTTGTTCCAGGGTGTCAATGAGCAGTTCTTC. Its protein is CASSLFQGVNEQFF. This chain joins TRBV5-4 and TRBJ2-1, with D possibly being TRBD1 (5 bases). This CDR3 is 14 amino acids long. Germline assignment: CDR1 SGHNT and CDR2 YYREEE (reference sequence). V was pared by 1 base and J by 6 bases, with 11 bases between.

This chain joins TRBV7-8 and TRBJ2-7; maybe TRBD1 (5 bases). V was cut by 1 base and J by 2 bases, with 6 bases left in between. Germline CDR1 and CDR2: SGHVS and FQNEAQ. This CDR3 region has 13 residues. The CDR3 sequence is CASSLDRTYEQYF. For the CDR3, the DNA is TGTGCCAGCAGCTTAGACAGGACCTACGAGCAGTACTTC.

The chain links TRBV28 to TRBJ1-4, with TRBD1 as a possible D gene (5 bases). The CDR3 totals 16 residues. The germline V and J ends were trimmed by 6 bases and 7 bases, with 21 bases remaining between them. The germline V gene has CDR1 MDHEN and CDR2 SYDVKM. The CDR3 DNA follows: TGTGCCAGCAGCTCAGGAGCGGGGGACCTGACTGAAAAACTGTTTTTT. This translates into CASSSGAGDLTEKLFF.

For the CDR3, the DNA is TGTGCCAGCAGCGTGGGCTTACAAGAGACCCAGTACTTC. Its protein product is CASSVGLQETQYF. The chain couples TRBV9 to TRBJ2-5, with D uncertain. V gave up 2 bases and J gave up 2 bases, with 7 bases separating them. The CDR3 spans 13 residues. From germline, CDR1 is SGDLS and CDR2 YYNGEE. Full variable domain (rest looked up from reference TRBV9 and TRBJ2-5): DSGVTQTPKHLITATGQRVTLRCSPRSGDLSVYWYQQSLDQGLQFLIQYYNGEERAKGNILERFSAQQFPDLHSELNLSSLELGDSALYFCASSVGLQETQYFGPGTRLLVL.

This rearrangement joins TRBV25-1 to TRBJ1-3; D is uncertain. The CDR3 spans 11 residues. Germline lookup yields CDR1 MGHDK and CDR2 SYGVNS. V lost 8 bases to trimming and J lost 4 bases, with 6 bases between them. CDR3 protein: CASGVGNTIYF. In DNA, the CDR3 is TGTGCCAGCGGTGTAGGAAACACCATATATTTT.

This chain connects TRBV5-1 to TRBJ2-7; 8 bases match TRBD1. Germline CDR1 is SGHRS and CDR2 is YFSETQ. J lost 2 bases, V lost 4 bases, and 8 bases had no gene match. CDR3 size: 15 residues. The CDR3 DNA follows: TGCGCCAGCAGCCCCGGGACAGGTCAAACCTACGAGCAGTACTTC. Amino acid sequence: CASSPGTGQTYEQYF.

The V and J genes are TRBV4-3 and TRBJ1-3; D gene ambiguous. With 0 bases removed from V and 0 bases from J, the gap between germline ends came to 9 bases. This CDR3 has 16 residues. The germline gives CDR1 LGHNA, CDR2 YSLEER. The CDR3 here is CASSQEDLNSGNTIYF. The CDR3 DNA is TGCGCCAGCAGCCAAGAAGATCTAAACTCTGGAAACACCATATATTTT.

This clone occurred a few times. This sequence joins TRBV5-5 and TRBJ2-7; D might be TRBD1 (6 bases). This CDR3 contains 15 residues. V lost 4 bases and J lost 2, with 16 bases in between. Germline CDR1 SGHKS, CDR2 YYEKEE (reference sequence). CDR3 residues: CASSLDPTGTYEQYF. The CDR3 DNA reads TGTGCCAGCAGCCTCGATCCCACAGGGACCTACGAGCAGTACTTC.

The chain carries TRBV27 and TRBJ1-2; possible D gene TRBD1, 5 bases. The germline V gene has CDR1 MNHEY and CDR2 SMNVEV (reference sequence). This CDR3 contains 13 residues. V was shortened by 2 bases and J by 3 bases, with 7 bases between the two germline ends. CDR3: CASSLQGYYGYTF. CDR3 bases: TGTGCCAGCAGTTTACAGGGTTACTATGGCTACACCTTC.

The chain combines TRBV27 with TRBJ2-1, with D hard to call. Germline loops: CDR1 MNHEY, CDR2 SMNVEV (reference sequence). CDR3 length equals 14 residues. V gave up 1 base and J gave up 5 bases, with 9 bases separating them. CDR3 in DNA: TGTGCCAGCAGTTTATACGACATAAACAATGAGCAGTTCTTC. This gives the protein CASSLYDINNEQFF.

The chain combines TRBV20-1 with TRBJ1-1; D unresolved. The CDR3 sequence is 11 residues long. Germline V gene lookup returns CDR1 DFQATT and CDR2 SNEGSKA (reference sequence). This CDR3 is CRSTGGSEAFF. The CDR3 DNA is TGCAGGTCAACGGGTGGGAGTGAAGCTTTCTTT.